The 16 T cell receptor beta chains in this list originate from one sample, sequenced in a study of T cell responses to AZD1222 COVID-19 vaccine (dated by TCRdb to the early 2020s). Reading the label with the study, this specimen's time point is: baseline before first vaccination. Library creation used the immunoSEQ multiplex PCR assay. Entries here come from immuneACCESS through TCRdb and include only in-frame sequences with V and J called. Some clones fail to appear in such tables; in the studies checked, an unresolved V gene covers under half of the shortfall, and the cause of the remainder is unknown. The table for this sample lists 150,000 or so clones; 85% to 90% of them were counted only once. The ten largest account for about 1.5% of the sample. The sample consisted of peripheral blood, taken on day 0 of AZD1222 vaccination. These receptor sequences come from an adult in good health.

The chain recombines TRBV1 with TRBJ2-7; the table's D call, TRBD1, was not checked against the DNA. TRBV1 is marked as a pseudogene. The CDR3 length is 15 residues. CDR3 sequence reads: CTSSPRGQGIDEQYF. CDR3 DNA sequence: TGCACCAGCAGCCCCCGGGGACAGGGCATCGACGAGCAGTACTTC.

The rearrangement uses TRBV30 and TRBJ1-2, with TRBD1 matching over 9 bases. CDR1 and CDR2 from the germline V gene are GTSNPN and SVGIG (reference sequence). V lost 5 bases, J lost 7 bases, and 5 bases stayed unmatched. The length of the CDR3 is 12 residues. Written as DNA, the CDR3 is TGTGCCTGGGCACAGGGGGCAGGTGGCTACACCTTC. Residues: CAWAQGAGGYTF.

The chain links TRBV5-1 to TRBJ2-5; 13 bases match TRBD2. This CDR3 comprises 15 residues. CDR1 is SGHRS and CDR2 is YFSETQ in the germline V gene. The J segment lost 5 bases and the V segment lost 4 bases, leaving 5 bases of the junction unmatched. This CDR3 reads CASSPGTSGIETQYF. For the CDR3, the DNA is TGCGCCAGCAGCCCCGGGACTAGCGGGATTGAGACCCAGTACTTC.

This chain uses TRBV5-8 with TRBJ1-4; D ambiguous. This CDR3 spans 16 amino acids. With 0 bases removed from V and 3 bases from J, the gap between germline ends came to 12 bases. Looked up from germline, CDR1 is SGHTS and CDR2 is YDEGEE. The CDR3 nucleotides read TGTGCCAGCAGCTTGGAAAAAGGGATGGCTAATGAAAAACTGTTTTTT. Its translation is CASSLEKGMANEKLFF.

The chain links TRBV9 to TRBJ2-1; 9 bases are shared with TRBD2. The CDR3 totals 16 residues. Germline V gene sequence: CDR1 SGDLS, CDR2 YYNGEE. With 0 bases clipped from V and 0 bases from J, the junction kept 1 base outside the gene matches. The CDR3 loop reads CASSVASGASYNEQFF. The CDR3 DNA follows: TGTGCCAGCAGCGTAGCTAGCGGGGCCTCCTACAATGAGCAGTTCTTC.

This chain uses TRBV11-2 with TRBJ2-3; D is ambiguous. Germline-derived CDR1 and CDR2 are SGHAT and FQNNGV. This CDR3 has 12 amino acids. Trimming removed 3 bases at V and 6 bases at J, with 7 bases between. This chain's CDR3 is CASSFGGDTQYF. CDR3 in DNA: TGTGCCAGCAGCTTTGGTGGGGATACGCAGTATTTT.

As for this clone: In the same sample, other DNA sequences code for this CDR3. The J gene is TRBJ2-2, the V gene TRBV18; TRBD1 aligns across 9 bases. Germline loops: CDR1 KGHSH, CDR2 LQKENI. V gave up 6 bases and J gave up 2 bases; unmatched junction bases: 4. The CDR3 loop spans 15 amino acids. This chain's CDR3 is CASSPGQGNTGELFF. CDR3 in DNA: TGTGCCAGCTCTCCGGGACAGGGCAACACCGGGGAGCTGTTTTTT.

CDR3 in DNA: TGTGCCAGCAGTTTAAGTCGTTTTGTGCAGTTCTTC. Translating it yields CASSLSRFVQFF. The rearrangement joins TRBV28 to TRBJ2-1, with unresolved D. V shed 2 bases and J shed 12 bases, with 11 bases lying between them. The CDR3 runs 12 residues. Germline V gene lookup returns CDR1 MDHEN and CDR2 SYDVKM.

This clone was observed a handful of times. The chain has TRBV6-5 and TRBJ2-7; 7 bases are shared with TRBD1. V lost 7 bases, J lost 1 base, and 1 base stayed unmatched. The CDR3 sequence is 12 residues long. From germline, CDR1 is MNHEY and CDR2 SVGAGI. The CDR3 reads CASKTGSYEQYF. The CDR3 coding sequence is TGTGCCAGCAAGACAGGGTCCTACGAGCAGTACTTC.

CDR3 bases: TGTGCCAGCAGCTTTAATCGGGCCCTTCAGGGAGCTTTCTTT. Translated, it gives CASSFNRALQGAFF. The chain carries TRBV7-2 and TRBJ1-1; possible D gene TRBD1, 5 bases. Trimming left V 3 bases short and J 10 bases short, with 18 bases between. This CDR3 comprises 14 residues. Per the germline V gene, CDR1 is SGHTA and CDR2 is FQGNSA.

This clone was recorded a few times. The chain employs TRBV5-6 and TRBJ1-2; D gene ambiguous. The V end was cut by 0 bases, the J end by 1 base, with 19 bases between. Germline loops: CDR1 SGHDT, CDR2 YYEEEE. The CDR3 runs 18 residues. CDR3 sequence reads: CASSLGVVPADFNYGYTF. CDR3 DNA sequence: TGTGCCAGCAGCTTGGGGGTTGTGCCCGCCGACTTTAACTATGGCTACACCTTC.

The chain links TRBV6-1 to TRBJ2-1; TRBD1 aligns across 7 bases. V was pared by 3 bases and J by 7 bases, with 6 bases of the junction left unmatched. Germline V gene data show CDR1 as MNHNS and CDR2 as SASEGT. The CDR3 runs to 14 residues. The CDR3 loop reads CASSDLGQDNEQFF. In DNA, the CDR3 is TGTGCCAGCAGTGATTTAGGACAGGATAATGAGCAGTTCTTC.

The rearrangement links TRBV6-5 to TRBJ2-2; 7 nucleotides agree with TRBD2. This CDR3 is built from 14 residues. Germline CDR1 MNHEY, CDR2 SVGAGI. The trim removed 6 bases at V and 4 bases at J, leaving 5 bases unmatched. CDR3 sequence: CASRPGGVTGELFF. The CDR3 DNA reads as TGTGCCAGCAGGCCGGGGGGAGTCACCGGGGAGCTGTTTTTT.

V and J are TRBV6-5 and TRBJ1-5, with unresolved D. The germline V and J ends were trimmed by 4 bases and 3 bases, with 7 bases remaining between them. The CDR3 length is 13 residues. CDR1 is MNHEY, CDR2 SVGAGI, per germline. CDR3 sequence reads: CASSSRPNQPQHF. CDR3 sequence (DNA): TGTGCCAGCAGTTCCCGACCCAATCAGCCCCAGCATTTT.

The CDR3 bases are TGCAGTGCTAGTAAGGAAGGGGGGGCGGAGACCCAGTACTTC. Translating it yields CSASKEGGAETQYF. The chain is built from TRBV20-1 and TRBJ2-5; D may be TRBD2 (7 bases). V lost 3 bases, J lost 5 bases, and 16 bases lay in between. The CDR3 runs to 14 residues. Germline V lookup: CDR1 DFQATT, CDR2 SNEGSKA (reference sequence).

The chain links TRBV28 to TRBJ1-1; D is perhaps TRBD1 (5 bases). V lost 5 bases and J 0 bases, leaving 16 bases between the germline ends. CDR1 and CDR2 (germline): MDHEN, SYDVKM. CDR3 length: 16 residues. For the CDR3, the DNA is TGTGCCAGCAGTCCGCCGGGGGTCCCTATGAACACTGAAGCTTTCTTT. Protein sequence: CASSPPGVPMNTEAFF.